Given below is one TCR beta chain in context. Its antigen is still unknown. Cultured CD4+ T cell DNA was sequenced using the Oncomine TCR Beta short-read assay. One entry per CDR3 protein results from TCRdb running MiXCR on the PCR reads. The data show about 20,000 distinct CDR3 sequences, with over 35% seen just once and approximately 18% held by the top ten. The germline gives CDR1 LNHDA, CDR2 SQIVND (reference sequence). This CDR3 region has 17 residues. The J segment lost 0 bases and the V segment lost 4 bases, leaving 9 bases of the junction unmatched. Treatment described: roughly nine-day PBMC culture with coronavirus spike peptide pools or control peptides (ViraFEST assay). Wells contained 2 million or so PBMCs each, and these were cultured with roughly 9.9 IU/ml IL-2 and around 10 ug/ml peptide pools. The data originate from a study of vaccination and CD4 T cells after COVID-19.

The chain employs TRBV19 and TRBJ1-3, with 7 bases identical to TRBD1. The clonotype comes from a human donor who received a COVID-19 vaccine. The sequences come from CD4+ T cells from blood, cultured in vitro, collected before SARS-CoV-2 vaccination. Here the CDR3 reads CASSRVGQIFSGNTIYF. The CDR3 nucleotides read TGTGCCAGTAGTAGAGTGGGACAGATTTTCTCTGGAAACACCATATATTTT.